The clone carrying this T cell receptor (beta chain) showed up just a few times. Other nucleotide sequences in the sample specify the same CDR3. The data originate from a study of blood T cell repertoires in COVID-19. Whole-study context: T cells, B-cell-depleted T cells, or PBMCs supplied cDNA or gDNA.

This CDR3 region has 10 residues. V shed 3 bases and J shed 5 bases, with 5 bases lying between them. The germline gives CDR1 DFQATT, CDR2 SNEGSKA (reference sequence). Original processing methods: Reference gene primer amplification gave estimated nucleated cell counts. TCRdb's table, derived via immunoSEQ multiplex PCR, lists solely in-frame clones and lacks some. V, J and clone size reflect that table, while D and trimming were determined from the DNA. Of about 200,000 clones listed, 84% are singletons. The sequenced sample was peripheral blood. The rearrangement links TRBV20-1 to TRBJ2-7; D is unresolved. The receptor was isolated from a human donor in a cohort sampled during active COVID-19. CDR3 nucleotides: TGCAGTGCTAGTACACACGAGCAGTACTTC. Residues: CSASTHEQYF.